This T cell receptor beta chain appears in the sequencing data of a study of T-cell reconstitution after alpha-beta-depleted transplantation in children. The CDR3 sequence is 13 residues long. From germline, CDR1 is SNHLY and CDR2 FYNNEI. Deletions cut 8 bases from V and 2 bases from J, with 13 bases between. Unique molecular identifiers featured in how the TCRbeta library was prepared. TCRdb reprocessed the PCR reads via MiXCR and lists one record per CDR3 protein. The data hold approximately 82,000 distinct CDR3 sequences, with around 18% observed a single time. This clonotype occurred a few times. The specimen was PBMCs, mostly from graft donor cells, collected 360 days after TCRalphabeta/CD19-depleted stem cell transplant. This sequence joins TRBV2 and TRBJ2-7, with D unresolved. This receptor was obtained from a male patient between 2 and 9 years old who had a stem cell transplant for acute lymphoblastic leukemia, so the T cells may come from the graft donor. CDR3 in DNA: TGTGCCAGCGTTGACGATAGGACCTACGAGCAGTACTTC. Translated: CASVDDRTYEQYF.